The sequence of this TCR beta chain was determined in a study of T-cell reconstitution after alpha-beta-depleted transplantation in children. Study observations and caveats: Expanded graft clones numbering several hundred reportedly gave rise to alpha-beta T cells about two months after transplant.

This CDR3 is 18 amino acids long. With 0 bases removed from V and 4 bases from J, the gap between germline ends came to 21 bases. Germline V gives CDR1 SGHRS, CDR2 YFSETQ. This clonotype has only a few counts. The antigen remains undetermined. Unique molecular identifiers were incorporated during preparation of the TCRbeta library. TCRdb ran MiXCR on the PCR reads and lists one entry per CDR3 protein. The table shows about 580,000 distinct CDR3 sequences, with about a quarter occurring only once. The V gene is TRBV5-1, the J gene TRBJ2-3; D is undetermined. This sequence originates from a boy younger than two with Wiskott-Aldrich syndrome, due to receive a stem cell transplant. The source was PBMCs, collected before TCRalphabeta/CD19-depleted stem cell transplant. Here the CDR3 reads CASSLGVVGFEGPDTQYF. Written as DNA, the CDR3 is TGCGCCAGCAGCTTGGGCGTCGTGGGTTTTGAAGGGCCAGATACGCAGTATTTT.